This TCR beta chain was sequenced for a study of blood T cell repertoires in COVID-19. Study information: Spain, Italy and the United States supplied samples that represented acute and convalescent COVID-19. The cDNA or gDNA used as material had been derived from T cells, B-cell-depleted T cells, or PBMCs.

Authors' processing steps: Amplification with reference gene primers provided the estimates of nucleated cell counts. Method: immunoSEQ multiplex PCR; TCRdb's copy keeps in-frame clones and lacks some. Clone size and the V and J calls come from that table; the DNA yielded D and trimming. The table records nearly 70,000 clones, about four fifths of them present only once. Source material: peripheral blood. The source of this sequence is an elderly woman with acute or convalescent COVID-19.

CDR3 sequence reads: CASSSRQGRFYEQYF. CDR3 sequence (DNA): TGTGCCAGCAGTTCCAGACAGGGAAGATTCTACGAGCAGTACTTC. The V call is TRBV6-2 or TRBV6-3, the J call TRBJ2-7; 7 bases line up with TRBD1. Germline V gene lookup returns CDR1 MNHEY and CDR2 SVGEGT. The CDR3 runs to 15 residues. Trimming cost V 4 bases and J 3 bases; bases outside gene matches: 9.